This passage covers 12 T cell receptor beta chains from one sample sequenced in a study of regulatory T cells in long-lasting Graves disease. Time point of the sample: newly diagnosed GD, antithyroid drugs for less than 3 months. From RNA extracted from PBMCs, the TCR library was made. Combining iRepertoire HTBI primers with Arm-PCR of CDR3 regions, the authors built TCR beta libraries. Each CDR3 protein is one row after TCRdb ran MiXCR on the multiplex PCR reads. The sample carries 500,000 or so distinct CDR3 sequences, 15% to 20% recorded once. These data were also reused for a study on T cells in Graves' hyperthyroidism and ophthalmopathy.

The material was peripheral blood mononuclear cells (PBMCs), obtained at new diagnosis, from a patient treated with antithyroid drugs. The receptors shown here come from a middle-aged woman with Graves disease.

This clonotype came up many times. This chain connects TRBV12-3 or TRBV12-4 to TRBJ1-2, with 7 bases lining up with TRBD1. V gave up 2 bases and J gave up 0 bases; unmatched junction bases: 3. The CDR3 covers 15 residues. CDR3 amino acids: CASSLQGGANYGYTF. DNA of the CDR3: TGTGCCAGCAGTTTACAGGGGGGAGCTAACTATGGCTACACCTTC.

This clonotype has at least ten counts. V gene TRBV18 combines with J gene TRBJ1-5; D unresolved. V was cut by 2 bases and J by 5 bases, with 13 bases left in between. Germline CDR1 reads KGHSH; CDR2 reads LQKENI. This CDR3 region has 15 residues. CDR3: CASSPARHRDQPQHF. The CDR3 nucleotides are TGTGCCAGCTCACCAGCCCGGCATAGGGATCAGCCCCAGCATTTT.

This clonotype was recorded at least ten times. This chain uses TRBV18 with TRBJ1-3; tentatively, D is TRBD1 (5 bases). CDR3 length: 15 residues. V was clipped by 6 bases and J by 0 bases, with 12 bases between them. Germline V lookup: CDR1 KGHSH, CDR2 LQKENI. For the CDR3, the DNA is TGTGCCAGCTCCCCGGACACAGACTCTGGAAACACCATATATTTT. This translates into CASSPDTDSGNTIYF. The variable domain in full, with the rest retrieved from reference TRBV18 and TRBJ1-3, is NAGVMQNPRHLVRRRGQEARLRCSPMKGHSHVYWYRQLPEEGLKFMVYLQKENIIDESGMPKERFSAEFPKEGPSILRIQQVVRGDSAAYFCASSPDTDSGNTIYFGEGSWLTVV.

The genes are TRBV5-1 and TRBJ2-2; the D gene could be TRBD1 or TRBD2 (6 bases each). Looked up from germline, CDR1 is SGHRS and CDR2 is YFSETQ. The CDR3 is 18 residues long. The V and J ends lost 4 bases and 6 bases respectively, with 25 bases between them. The CDR3 DNA follows: TGCGCCAGCAGCGAAGAAGCTAGTGGGGGGCTAGAAGCCGGGGAGCTGTTTTTT. This sequence encodes CASSEEASGGLEAGELFF.

This clonotype was found a few times. The chain is built from TRBV5-6 and TRBJ1-1, with D possibly TRBD1 on 5 matching bases. V was shortened by 1 base and J by 5 bases, with 15 bases between the two germline ends. Germline CDR1 and CDR2: SGHDT and YYEEEE. The CDR3 runs to 15 residues. The CDR3, as DNA: TGTGCCAGCAGCTTGAATCGGTGGGGGGTAACTGAAGCTTTCTTT. Its translation is CASSLNRWGVTEAFF. Full variable domain (outside the CDR3, taken from reference TRBV5-6 and TRBJ1-1): DAGVTQSPTHLIKTRGQQVTLRCSPKSGHDTVSWYQQALGQGPQFIFQYYEEEERQRGNFPDRFSGHQFPNYSSELNVNALLLGDSALYLCASSLNRWGVTEAFFGQGTRLTVV.

Many counts were recorded for this clonotype. Here the CDR3 DNA reads TGTGCCAGCAGTGGGCTGGGGTACAATGAGCAGTTCTTC. This sequence encodes CASSGLGYNEQFF. The rearrangement links TRBV2 to TRBJ2-1, with D uncertain. CDR1 SNHLY and CDR2 FYNNEI come from the germline V gene. The CDR3 loop spans 13 amino acids. The V end was cut by 4 bases, the J end by 4 bases, with 8 bases between. Together with reference TRBV2 and TRBJ2-1, the CDR3 gives the full variable domain: EPEVTQTPSHQVTQMGQEVILRCVPISNHLYFYWYRQILGQKVEFLVSFYNNEISEKSEIFDDQFSVERPDGSNFTLKIRSTKLEDSAMYFCASSGLGYNEQFFGPGTRLTVL.

This clonotype has at least ten counts. The gene calls are TRBV5-6 and TRBJ2-2; no firm D call. Trimming took 3 bases from V and 5 from J, leaving 8 bases between them. The CDR3 is made up of 13 amino acids. In germline, CDR1 is SGHDT, CDR2 YYEEEE. CDR3 sequence reads: CASSSRWTGELFF. In DNA, the CDR3 is TGTGCCAGCAGCTCCAGGTGGACCGGGGAGCTGTTTTTT.

J is TRBJ2-3 and V is TRBV9, with D tentatively TRBD1 or TRBD2 (5 bases each). In germline, CDR1 is SGDLS, CDR2 YYNGEE. The V end lost 0 bases, the J end lost 6 bases, and 14 bases lay between the germline ends. This CDR3 has 15 amino acids. CDR3 sequence reads: CASSVARGRFDTQYF. CDR3 nucleotide sequence: TGTGCCAGCAGCGTAGCTCGGGGCCGGTTTGATACGCAGTATTTT.

This clonotype was counted at least ten times. The CDR3 bases are TGTGCCAGCAGTTCAACGACGGACAGCTCTGGAAACACCATATATTTT. Protein: CASSSTTDSSGNTIYF. The chain uses TRBV11-2 and TRBJ1-3, with a possible D match to TRBD1 (6 bases). V gave up 6 bases and J gave up 0 bases, with 15 bases separating them. CDR1 is SGHAT, CDR2 FQNNGV, per germline. CDR3 length equals 16 residues.

This clonotype was picked up many times. This rearrangement joins TRBV2 to TRBJ1-1; no definite D call. V lost 3 bases and J 0 bases, leaving 14 bases between the germline ends. The CDR3 is 16 residues long. Germline V gene lookup returns CDR1 SNHLY and CDR2 FYNNEI. This CDR3 reads CASSETETYLNTEAFF. CDR3 DNA sequence: TGTGCCAGCAGTGAGACCGAGACGTACTTGAACACTGAAGCTTTCTTT.

This clonotype was recorded many times. The genes are TRBV27 and TRBJ2-5; 7 positions match TRBD1. Germline V lookup: CDR1 MNHEY, CDR2 SMNVEV (reference sequence). The trim removed 1 base at V and 4 bases at J, leaving 3 bases unmatched. The CDR3 is 14 amino acids. The CDR3 DNA follows: TGTGCCAGCAGTTTATTAGGGGGCGGAGAGACCCAGTACTTC. It translates to CASSLLGGGETQYF.

Details on this clonotype: Sequence at one end of the junction differs from germline and may be a read error. The CDR3 DNA follows: TGTGCCAGCAGCCCAGAAGGTGGAGGACTTAACACTGAAGCTTTCTTT. It yields the protein CASSPEGGGLNTEAFF. This rearrangement joins TRBV5-1 to TRBJ1-1; D remains ambiguous. The germline gives CDR1 SGHRS, CDR2 YFSETQ. CDR3 length: 16 residues.